Below are 21 T cell receptor beta chains sequenced from a single sample in a study of vaccination and CD4 T cells after COVID-19 (dated by TCRdb to 2022 to 2024). Library method: PCR. Sequencing was performed on an Illumina iSeq 100. TCRdb passed the public sequencing reads through fastp at Q25 and MiXCR, retaining productive beta sequences. When rows share a CDR3 protein, they turn into one entry using the most common DNA and genes. The sample yields approximately 36,000 distinct CDR3 sequences; more than 30% were counted once. The ten most abundant clones make up 4.5% to 7% of the sample. The sample's time point label, in plain terms: late sampling 161 to 241 days after vaccination in three convalescent patients. The source material was CD4+ T cells from blood, sampled about 7 months after SARS-CoV-2 vaccination. The receptor set was obtained from a human donor who had recovered from COVID-19.

V gene TRBV19 combines with J gene TRBJ2-2, with 14 bases aligning to TRBD2. The CDR3 has 14 amino acids. Germline V gene data show CDR1 as LNHDA and CDR2 as SQIVND (reference sequence). J was trimmed by 7 bases and V by 8 bases; bases with no gene match: 3. The DNA of the CDR3 is TGTGCCAGTGGGACTAGCGGGAGTAACGGGGAGCTGTTTTTT. Translating it yields CASGTSGSNGELFF.

This clonotype has more than one count but fewer than ten. This rearrangement joins TRBV15 to TRBJ2-3, with 8 bases that match TRBD1. Trimming cost V 5 bases and J 4 bases; bases outside gene matches: 8. The CDR3 runs 15 residues. Germline V gene lookup returns CDR1 LNHNV and CDR2 YYDKDF (reference sequence). Here the CDR3 reads CATSVRGLSPDTQYF. CDR3 sequence (DNA): TGTGCCACCAGCGTCAGGGGGCTATCCCCAGATACGCAGTATTTT.

This sequence joins TRBV7-9 and TRBJ1-1, with D uncertain. Per germline, CDR1 SEHNR and CDR2 FQNEAQ (reference sequence). This CDR3 has 13 residues. Trimming shortened V by 1 base and J by 3 bases, and 6 bases separated the two germline ends. CDR3 in DNA: TGTGCCAGCAGCTTAGTCAGAGACACTGAAGCTTTCTTT. Protein product: CASSLVRDTEAFF.

J is TRBJ2-2 and V is TRBV10-3; TRBD2 matches 7 bases. V was pared by 4 bases and J by 7 bases, with 3 bases of the junction left unmatched. This CDR3 is 13 amino acids long. Germline lookup yields CDR1 ENHRY and CDR2 SYGVKD. CDR3 DNA sequence: TGTGCCATCAGTGTGGGAGGGGACGGGGAGCTGTTTTTT. It specifies CAISVGGDGELFF.

This clonotype is a singleton in its sample. The chain links TRBV20-1 to TRBJ2-1, with D tentatively TRBD1 (6 bases). CDR1 is DFQATT, CDR2 SNEGSKA, per germline (reference sequence). The CDR3 consists of 12 residues. V was clipped by 3 bases and J by 12 bases, with 15 bases between them. CDR3 bases: TGCAGTGCTAGGAGACAGGCACAGGGGCAGTTCTTC. This codes for CSARRQAQGQFF.

The J gene is TRBJ2-1, the V gene TRBV7-2, with TRBD2 as a possible D gene (6 bases). Germline assignment: CDR1 SGHTA and CDR2 FQGNSA. The CDR3 sequence is 14 residues long. Trimming pared 1 base from V and 7 bases from J, leaving 11 bases between. The CDR3 DNA is TGTGCCAGCAGCTTAGACCCTGCGGGAAATGAGCAGTTCTTC. Its protein is CASSLDPAGNEQFF.

For this clonotype: No conserved phenylalanine or tryptophan is present at the end of the CDR3, so a read error is the likely explanation. This rearrangement joins TRBV20-1 to TRBJ2-1; 8 bases agree with TRBD2. This CDR3 is built from 15 residues. The V gene's germline CDR1 is DFQATT and CDR2 SNEGSKA (reference sequence). The V and J ends lost 4 bases and 5 bases, in that order; junction bases with no gene match: 10. The CDR3 loop reads CSAKGLGIRDNEQFS. CDR3 DNA: TGCAGTGCTAAGGGACTAGGGATTAGGGACAATGAGCAGTTCTCC.

In its sample, this clonotype was seen a few times. The gene calls are TRBV19 and TRBJ2-7; no firm D call. Trimming took 6 bases from V and 3 from J, leaving 21 bases between them. CDR3 size: 16 residues. Germline CDR1 and CDR2: LNHDA and SQIVND (reference sequence). This chain's CDR3 is CASSPPPERLGYEQYF. The CDR3 DNA follows: TGTGCCAGTAGCCCACCACCCGAGAGGCTGGGCTACGAGCAGTACTTC.

This rearrangement joins TRBV7-3 to TRBJ1-1; D call uncertain. Germline lookup yields CDR1 SGHTA and CDR2 FQGTGA. V was shortened by 0 bases and J by 5 bases, with 10 bases between the two germline ends. The CDR3 totals 14 residues. The CDR3: CASSLTSIGTEAFF. As DNA, the CDR3 is TGTGCCAGCAGCTTAACCTCAATCGGGACTGAAGCTTTCTTT.

This rearrangement joins TRBV7-9 to TRBJ2-7; possible D gene TRBD1, 6 bases. The CDR3 sequence is 14 residues long. The germline V gene has CDR1 SEHNR and CDR2 FQNEAQ (reference sequence). V gave up 4 bases and J gave up 2 bases, with 12 bases separating them. The CDR3 loop is CASSSTGTTYEQYF. The CDR3 DNA follows: TGTGCCAGCAGCTCGACAGGAACAACCTACGAGCAGTACTTC.

This clonotype was recorded a few times. The V and J genes are TRBV20-1 and TRBJ2-3; TRBD2 aligns across 11 bases. J was trimmed by 2 bases and V by 0 bases; bases with no gene match: 4. Germline values: CDR1 DFQATT, CDR2 SNEGSKA (reference sequence). The CDR3 contains 16 residues. Written as DNA, the CDR3 is TGCAGTGCTAGAGACCCTAGCGGGAGGTCCACAGATACGCAGTATTTT. Amino acid sequence: CSARDPSGRSTDTQYF.

The chain combines TRBV6-2 or TRBV6-3 with TRBJ2-5; TRBD1 matches at 7 bases. V shed 5 bases and J 3 bases; nucleotides not matched to a gene: 6. The CDR3 has 14 amino acids. In germline, CDR1 is MNHEY, CDR2 SVGEGT. Written as DNA, the CDR3 is TGTGCCAGCAGTGGCGACAGGGTGGAAGAGACCCAGTACTTC. Its translation is CASSGDRVEETQYF.

V is TRBV2 and J is TRBJ2-7; D gene uncertain. There are 13 residues in the CDR3. V lost 8 bases and J 2 bases, leaving 13 bases between the germline ends. Germline lookup yields CDR1 SNHLY and CDR2 FYNNEI. The CDR3 reads CASGPVVTYEQYF. The CDR3 bases are TGTGCCAGCGGACCCGTCGTTACCTACGAGCAGTACTTC.

The chain links TRBV7-2 to TRBJ1-1; TRBD1 matches at 10 bases. With 2 bases clipped from V and 1 base from J, the junction kept 4 bases outside the gene matches. Germline CDR1 reads SGHTA; CDR2 reads FQGNSA. The CDR3 length is 16 residues. The CDR3 region is CASSLMGQGRNTEAFF. The DNA for the CDR3 is TGTGCCAGCAGCTTAATGGGACAGGGGCGGAACACTGAAGCTTTCTTT.

This clonotype was recorded a few times. The rearrangement links TRBV20-1 to TRBJ2-1; D possibly corresponds to TRBD2 (6 bases). Deletions cut 8 bases from V and 4 bases from J, with 15 bases between. The CDR3 runs to 13 residues. Per germline, CDR1 DFQATT and CDR2 SNEGSKA (reference sequence). This CDR3 is CSSGFSKYNEQFF. CDR3 coding DNA: TGCAGTAGCGGGTTTTCGAAATACAATGAGCAGTTCTTC.

This clonotype was recorded a few times. The rearrangement joins TRBV20-1 to TRBJ1-5; D is unresolved. Germline-derived CDR1 and CDR2 are DFQATT and SNEGSKA (reference sequence). V lost 3 bases, J lost 5 bases, and 5 bases lay in between. The CDR3 spans 11 residues. CDR3 sequence reads: CSASGDQPQHF. The DNA for the CDR3 is TGCAGTGCTAGCGGGGATCAGCCCCAGCATTTT.

The chain joins TRBV5-4 to TRBJ1-1; D remains ambiguous. Germline values: CDR1 SGHNT, CDR2 YYREEE (reference sequence). This CDR3 has 14 amino acids. Between the trimmed V and J ends, which lost 2 bases and 1 base, there was a span of 9 bases. Written as DNA, the CDR3 is TGTGCCAGCAGCTTAAAGCTCCAGAACACTGAAGCTTTCTTT. Translation: CASSLKLQNTEAFF.

V gene TRBV5-1 combines with J gene TRBJ2-2, with 7 nucleotides matching TRBD1. Unmatched junction bases numbered 8, after V lost 5 bases and J lost 4 bases. Germline lookup yields CDR1 SGHRS and CDR2 YFSETQ. CDR3 length equals 15 residues. The CDR3 nucleotides are TGCGCCAGCAGTTTTGACAGGGACCTCACCGGGGAGCTGTTTTTT. Its protein product is CASSFDRDLTGELFF.

The genes are TRBV10-3 and TRBJ2-5; 10 bases map to TRBD1. J lost 2 bases, V lost 0 bases, and 0 bases had no gene match. The V gene's germline CDR1 is ENHRY and CDR2 SYGVKD. The CDR3 covers 15 residues. CDR3 coding DNA: TGTGCCATCAGTGAGTCGGGACAGGGGCAAGAGACCCAGTACTTC. Protein product: CAISESGQGQETQYF.

The chain links TRBV28 to TRBJ1-5; a weak D match, TRBD1 (6 bases). The CDR3 runs to 14 residues. Germline V lookup: CDR1 MDHEN, CDR2 SYDVKM. Trimming took off 5 bases at V and 7 bases at J, with 15 bases between the two ends. The CDR3 loop is CASSLEQGRQPQHF. CDR3 sequence (DNA): TGTGCCAGCAGTCTCGAACAGGGTCGGCAGCCCCAGCATTTT. The full variable domain, rest sourced from reference TRBV28 and TRBJ1-5, is DVKVTQSSRYLVKRTGEKVFLECVQDMDHENMFWYRQDPGLGLRLIYFSYDVKMKEKGDIPEGYSVSREKKERFSLILESASTNQTSMYLCASSLEQGRQPQHFGDGTRLSIL.

J is TRBJ1-6 and V is TRBV7-9; 10 nucleotides line up with TRBD1. With V trimmed by 5 bases and J by 10 bases, 8 bases remained unmatched. In germline, CDR1 is SEHNR, CDR2 FQNEAQ (reference sequence). This CDR3 is 15 amino acids long. CDR3 amino acids: CASSRTGTGESPLHF. The CDR3 nucleotides read TGTGCCAGCAGCCGAACCGGGACAGGGGAGTCACCCCTCCACTTT.